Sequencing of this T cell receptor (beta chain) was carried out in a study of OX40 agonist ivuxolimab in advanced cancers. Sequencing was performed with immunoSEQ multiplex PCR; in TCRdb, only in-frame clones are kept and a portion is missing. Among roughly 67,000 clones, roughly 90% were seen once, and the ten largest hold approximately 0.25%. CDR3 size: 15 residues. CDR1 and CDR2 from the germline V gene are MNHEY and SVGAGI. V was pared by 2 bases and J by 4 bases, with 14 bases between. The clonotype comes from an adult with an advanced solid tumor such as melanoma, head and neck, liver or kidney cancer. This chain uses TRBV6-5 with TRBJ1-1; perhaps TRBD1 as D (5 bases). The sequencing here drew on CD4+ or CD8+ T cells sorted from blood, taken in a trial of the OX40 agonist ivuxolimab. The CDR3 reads CASSYGQGWITEAFF. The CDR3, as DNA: TGTGCCAGCAGTTACGGGCAGGGTTGGATCACTGAAGCTTTCTTT.